This T cell receptor beta chain comes out of a study of metastatic and nonmetastatic thyroid tumors (dated by TCRdb to the early 2020s). Broadly, across the study: Repertoires from peripheral blood and from tumor or nodule tissue samples of malignant and benign thyroid patients were compared.

In this sample, this clone turned up a few times. The antigen it binds to is not known. It has no much larger one-base neighbor in the sample; base qualities were not kept. Library prep was done by PCR. These reads were obtained on an Illumina HiSeq 4000. The TCR beta-chain CDR3 region of each patient was profiled by high-throughput sequencing. As for the authors' bioinformatics: Drawing on CDR3 differences between clinicopathological groups, the researchers built a classifier meant to tell apart patients with distant-metastatic papillary thyroid cancer. The Shannon index was used to measure repertoire diversity, and the Morisita-Horn index was used to measure how similar tumor and blood repertoires were. TCRdb passed the public sequencing reads through fastp at Q25 and MiXCR, retaining productive beta sequences. The V and J calls and clone size come from TCRdb's table, not from the authors' own analysis. The sample has some 40,000 clones on record, about a sixth of them singletons. About 3.8% of the sample comes from the top ten.

None of the patients had been given any treatment before thyroid surgery. The study retrospectively analysed patient clinical samples collected from about 2012 to 2019 using T-cell receptor beta sequencing. Here is what the overall study found, with its caveats: TCR beta diversity was reported as significantly higher in malignant tumors than in benign nodules, in both blood and tumor samples.

This receptor was taken from a female donor with papillary thyroid cancer or a benign thyroid nodule (not recorded which). Some clones in this sample may be carry-over from other donors' samples. Sequencing input: blood.

This receptor carries the CDR3 CASRQTLYEQYF. The sequenced DNA is TGTGCCAGCAGACAGACTCTCTACGAGCAGTACTTC. The rearrangement joined TRBV2 to TRBJ2-7; the D gene remains uncertain. From cysteine to phenylalanine, the CDR3 is 12 amino acids long. Only CDR3 DNA remains: 36 bases, in frame from the first base. Trimming at the junction amounts to 6 bases on V and 3 bases on J, and the germline ends lie 9 bases apart. CDR1 is given as SNHLY and CDR2 as FYNNEI, both from the germline V gene. The full variable domain, with segments outside the CDR3 supplied by the reference TRBV2 and TRBJ2-7 proteins, appears as EPEVTQTPSHQVTQMGQEVILRCVPISNHLYFYWYRQILGQKVEFLVSFYNNEISEKSEIFDDQFSVERPDGSNFTLKIRSTKLEDSAMYFCASRQTLYEQYFGPGTRLTVT.